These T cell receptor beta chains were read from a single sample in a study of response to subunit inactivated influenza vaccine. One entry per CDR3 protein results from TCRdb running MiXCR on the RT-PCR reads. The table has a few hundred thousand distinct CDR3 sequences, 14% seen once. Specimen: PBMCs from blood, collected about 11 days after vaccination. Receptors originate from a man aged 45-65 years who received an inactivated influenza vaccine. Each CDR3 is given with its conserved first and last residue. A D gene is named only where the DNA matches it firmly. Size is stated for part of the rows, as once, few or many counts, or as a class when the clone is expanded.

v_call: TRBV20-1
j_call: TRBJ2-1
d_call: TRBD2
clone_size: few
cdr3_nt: TGCAGTGCTAGATTGGGCGGGGGGCTAATACTTAACAATGAGCAGTTCTTC
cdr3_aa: CSARLGGGLILNNEQFF

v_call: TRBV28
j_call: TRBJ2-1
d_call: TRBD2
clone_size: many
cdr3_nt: TGTGCCAGCAGTAACACTAGCGGGGATACCTACAATGAGCAGTTCTTC
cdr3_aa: CASSNTSGDTYNEQFF

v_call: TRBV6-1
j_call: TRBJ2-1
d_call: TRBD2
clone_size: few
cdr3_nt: TGTGCCATCCCGAAGCGGGAGGATTCCTACAATGAGCAGTTCTTC
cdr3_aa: CAIPKREDSYNEQFF

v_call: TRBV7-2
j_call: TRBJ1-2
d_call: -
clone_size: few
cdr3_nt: TGTGCCAGCAGCTACGGACGCCGGGATGGCTACACCTTC
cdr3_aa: CASSYGRRDGYTF

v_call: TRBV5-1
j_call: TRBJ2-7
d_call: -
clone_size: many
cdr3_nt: TGCGCCAGCAGCTTCTCTAGGGGCTCCTACGAGCAGTACTTC
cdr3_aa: CASSFSRGSYEQYF

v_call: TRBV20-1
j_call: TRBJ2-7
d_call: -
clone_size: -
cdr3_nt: TGCAGTGCTAGACAGGCGGGACAGACCTACGAGCAGTACTTC
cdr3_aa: CSARQAGQTYEQYF

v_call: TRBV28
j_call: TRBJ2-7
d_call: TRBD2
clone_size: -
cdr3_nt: TGTGCCAGCAGCCACGGGACTAGTTTATTCGGGTCCTACGAGCAGTACTTC
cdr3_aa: CASSHGTSLFGSYEQYF

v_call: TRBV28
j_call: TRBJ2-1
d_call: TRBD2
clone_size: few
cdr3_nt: TGTGCCAGCAGTTTTTTGACTAGCGGGACGCACAATGAGCAGTTCTTC
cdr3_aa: CASSFLTSGTHNEQFF

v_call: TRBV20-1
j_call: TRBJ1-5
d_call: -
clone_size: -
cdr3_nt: TGCAGTGCTAGAGATAGGGACCGGGGGCCGCCCCAGCATTTT
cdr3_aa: CSARDRDRGPPQHF

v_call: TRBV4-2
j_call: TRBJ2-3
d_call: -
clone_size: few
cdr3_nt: TGTGCCAGCAGCCAAGATGAGACGGGGGCGGGTGATTTCACAGATACGCAGTATTTT
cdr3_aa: CASSQDETGAGDFTDTQYF

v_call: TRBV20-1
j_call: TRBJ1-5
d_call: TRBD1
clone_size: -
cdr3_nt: TGCAGTGCAGATACAGGGGGCATTCAGCCCCAGCATTTT
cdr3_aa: CSADTGGIQPQHF

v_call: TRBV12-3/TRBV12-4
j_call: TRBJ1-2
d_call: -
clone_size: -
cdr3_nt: TGTGCCAGCAGGCCCTTCGGTGGGGGGAAGATCTATGGCTACACCTTC
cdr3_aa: CASRPFGGGKIYGYTF

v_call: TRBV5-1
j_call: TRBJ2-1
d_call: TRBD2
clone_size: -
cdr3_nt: TGCGCCAGCAGCTCCGGACTAGCGGGAGTCGTTGGCGCCTACAATGAGCAGTTCTTC
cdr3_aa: CASSSGLAGVVGAYNEQFF

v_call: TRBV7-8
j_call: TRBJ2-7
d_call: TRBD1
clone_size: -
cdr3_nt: TGTGCCAGCAGCCTCGGGACAGGGATGTACGAGCAGTACTTC
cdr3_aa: CASSLGTGMYEQYF

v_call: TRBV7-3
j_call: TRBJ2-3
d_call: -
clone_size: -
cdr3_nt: TGTGCCAGCAGCTCCGGGGGAGGGGGAGTCACAGATACGCAGTATTTT
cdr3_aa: CASSSGGGGVTDTQYF

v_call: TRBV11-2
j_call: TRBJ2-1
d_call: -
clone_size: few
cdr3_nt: TGTGCCAGCAGCCACACAGGGACCGACTACAATGAGCAGTTCTTC
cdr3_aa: CASSHTGTDYNEQFF

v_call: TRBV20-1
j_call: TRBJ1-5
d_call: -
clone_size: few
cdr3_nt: TGCAGTGCACTGGGGCAGTACAATCAGCCCCAGCATTTT
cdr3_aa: CSALGQYNQPQHF

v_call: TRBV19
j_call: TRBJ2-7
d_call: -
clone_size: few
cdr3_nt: TGTGCCAGTAGTATTGGGGGAGCGGCTTCCTACGAGCAGTACTTC
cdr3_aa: CASSIGGAASYEQYF

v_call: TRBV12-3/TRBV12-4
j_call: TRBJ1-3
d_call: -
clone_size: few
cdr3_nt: TGTGCCAGCAGTCCGACATCACGCCGTGGAAACACCATATATTTT
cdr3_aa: CASSPTSRRGNTIYF

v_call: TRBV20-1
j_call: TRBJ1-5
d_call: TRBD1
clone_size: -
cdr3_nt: TGCAGTGCTAGAGATGGAGGACAGGGACGTTTGGATCAGCCCCAGCATTTT
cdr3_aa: CSARDGGQGRLDQPQHF

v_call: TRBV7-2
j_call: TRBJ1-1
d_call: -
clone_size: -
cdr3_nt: TGTGCCAGCAGCTTCGTCATGAACACTGAAGCTTTCTTT
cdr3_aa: CASSFVMNTEAFF

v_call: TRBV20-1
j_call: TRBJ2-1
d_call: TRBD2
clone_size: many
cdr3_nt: TGCAGTTTAGACGGACTAGTGGGTAATGAGCAGTTCTTC
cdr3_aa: CSLDGLVGNEQFF

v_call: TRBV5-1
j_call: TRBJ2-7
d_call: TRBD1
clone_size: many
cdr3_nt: TGCGCCAGCAGCTTGGGTGGGACAGCAAACTACGAGCAGTACTTC
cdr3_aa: CASSLGGTANYEQYF

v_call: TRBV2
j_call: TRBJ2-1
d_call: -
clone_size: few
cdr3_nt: TGTGCCAGCAGAACCGACATCTCTTTCTACAATGAGCAGTTCTTC
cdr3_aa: CASRTDISFYNEQFF

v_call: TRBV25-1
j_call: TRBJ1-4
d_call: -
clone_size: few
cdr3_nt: TGTGCCAGCAGTGAATACAAGGGTTCAACTAATGAAAAACTGTTTTTT
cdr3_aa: CASSEYKGSTNEKLFF

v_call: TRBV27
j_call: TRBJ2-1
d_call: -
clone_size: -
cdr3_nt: TGTGCCAGCAGTATTAACAGCTACAATGAGCAGTTCTTC
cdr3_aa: CASSINSYNEQFF

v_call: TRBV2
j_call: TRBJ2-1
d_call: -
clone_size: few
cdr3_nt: TGTGCCAGCAGTTTTTTTAGCGAAAAGGAGAATGAGCAGTTCTTC
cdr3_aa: CASSFFSEKENEQFF

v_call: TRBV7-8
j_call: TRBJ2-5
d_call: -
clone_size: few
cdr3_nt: TGTGCCAGCAGCGTACGGGTCCTCCGGAGGGAGACCCAGTACTTC
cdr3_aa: CASSVRVLRRETQYF

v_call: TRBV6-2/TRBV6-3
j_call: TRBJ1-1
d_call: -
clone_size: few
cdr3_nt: TGTGCCAGTAGATTCAAGCGGGTCTTCACTGAAGCTTTCTTT
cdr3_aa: CASRFKRVFTEAFF

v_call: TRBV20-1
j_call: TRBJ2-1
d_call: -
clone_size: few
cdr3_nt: TGCAGTGCTAATGGGAGAAGCTCCTACAATGAGCAGTTCTTC
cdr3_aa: CSANGRSSYNEQFF

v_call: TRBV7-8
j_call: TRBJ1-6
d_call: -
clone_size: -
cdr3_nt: TGTGCCAGCAGCTTCAGAGAACGTAATTCACCCCTCCACTTT
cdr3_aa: CASSFRERNSPLHF

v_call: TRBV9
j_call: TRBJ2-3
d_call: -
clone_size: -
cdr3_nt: TGTGCCAGCAGCGTAGCTATAACCACAGATACGCAGTATTTT
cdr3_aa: CASSVAITTDTQYF

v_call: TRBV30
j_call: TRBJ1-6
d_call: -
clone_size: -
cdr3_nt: TGTGCCTGGAGTGTCCAGGCCCCCTCACCCCTCCACTTT
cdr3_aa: CAWSVQAPSPLHF

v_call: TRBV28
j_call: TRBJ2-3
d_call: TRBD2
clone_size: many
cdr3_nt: TGTGCCAGCAGCCTGACTAGCGGCAAAAGCACAGATACGCAGTATTTT
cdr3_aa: CASSLTSGKSTDTQYF

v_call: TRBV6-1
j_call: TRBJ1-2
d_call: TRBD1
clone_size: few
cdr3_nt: TGTGCCAGCAGGAGGGACAGGAACTATGGCTACACCTTC
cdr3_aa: CASRRDRNYGYTF

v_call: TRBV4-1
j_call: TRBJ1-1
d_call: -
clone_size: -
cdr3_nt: TGCGCCAGCAGCCAATCGGGAGGGGTTGAAGCTTTCTTT
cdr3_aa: CASSQSGGVEAFF

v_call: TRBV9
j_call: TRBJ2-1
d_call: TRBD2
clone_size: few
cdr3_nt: TGTGCCAGCAGCGTAGAAACTAGCGGGAGGATTGAGCAGTTCTTC
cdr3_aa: CASSVETSGRIEQFF

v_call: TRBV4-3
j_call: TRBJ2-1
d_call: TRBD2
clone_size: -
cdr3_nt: TGCGCCAGCAGTCTGACTAGCGGGAGAATTAGCGATCCACAGTTCTTC
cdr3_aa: CASSLTSGRISDPQFF

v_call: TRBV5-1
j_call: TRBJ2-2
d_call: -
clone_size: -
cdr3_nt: TGCGCCAGCAGCACCGCAGGGAACACCGGGGAGCTGTTTTTT
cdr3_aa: CASSTAGNTGELFF

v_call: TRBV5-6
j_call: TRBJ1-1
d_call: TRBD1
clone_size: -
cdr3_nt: TGTGCCAGCAGGGATTCCGGGACAGGGATTGGGGGAAACACTGAAGCTTTCTTT
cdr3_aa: CASRDSGTGIGGNTEAFF

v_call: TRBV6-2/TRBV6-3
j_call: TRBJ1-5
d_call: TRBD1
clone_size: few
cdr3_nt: TGTGCCAGCAGTGGACAGGGGGCTGGCAATCAGCCCCAGCATTTT
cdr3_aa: CASSGQGAGNQPQHF

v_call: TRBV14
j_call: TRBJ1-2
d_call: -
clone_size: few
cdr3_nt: TGTGCCAGCAGCCCCGAGAGCCTCTACTATGGCTACACCTTC
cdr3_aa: CASSPESLYYGYTF

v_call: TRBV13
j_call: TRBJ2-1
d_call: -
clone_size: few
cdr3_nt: TGTGCCAGCAGCTTAGGCCGGCGTGGGGGCCCTTACAATGAGCAGTTCTTC
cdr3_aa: CASSLGRRGGPYNEQFF

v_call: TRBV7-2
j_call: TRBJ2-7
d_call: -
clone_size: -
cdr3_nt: TGTGCCAGCAGCTTAAGCCAGGGTCCCGGCGAGCAGTACTTC
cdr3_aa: CASSLSQGPGEQYF

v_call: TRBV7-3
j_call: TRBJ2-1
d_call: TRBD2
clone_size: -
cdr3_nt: TGTGCCAGCAGCTCAGGGACTAGCGTAAGCAATGAGCAGTTCTTC
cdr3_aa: CASSSGTSVSNEQFF

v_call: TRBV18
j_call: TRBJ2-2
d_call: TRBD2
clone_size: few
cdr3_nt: TGTGCCAGCTCACCACCTAGCGGGCACGCCACCGGGGAGCTGTTTTTT
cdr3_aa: CASSPPSGHATGELFF

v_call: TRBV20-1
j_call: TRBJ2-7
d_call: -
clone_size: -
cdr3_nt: TGCAGTGCTCAGGACAAATACGAGCAGTACTTC
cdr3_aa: CSAQDKYEQYF

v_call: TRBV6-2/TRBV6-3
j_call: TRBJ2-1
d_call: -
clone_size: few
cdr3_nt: TGTGCCAGCAGCCTCTTCAGGGTCGCCTACAATGAGCAGTTCTTC
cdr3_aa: CASSLFRVAYNEQFF

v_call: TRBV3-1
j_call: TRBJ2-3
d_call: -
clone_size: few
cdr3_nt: TGTGCCAGCAGCCCCGCCTTTCTTGCCCTTACAGATACGCAGTATTTT
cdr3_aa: CASSPAFLALTDTQYF